A selection of T cell receptor beta chains follows, all from one sample in a study of tissue T cells after allogeneic stem cell transplantation. Measured with immunoSEQ multiplex PCR; TCRdb has only the in-frame clones, and not every one. The sample has around 5,000 clones, nearly 70% seen once. The sequencing here drew on tissue from the colon, taken at autopsy. The receptors here all came from a female donor older than 55 with lung cancer. Both conserved end residues are part of each CDR3. The D gene is left open where the match is weak. Part of the rows lack a size; the others show once, few, many or a class for expanded clones.

clone_size: few
v_call: TRBV15
j_call: TRBJ2-1
d_call: TRBD2
cdr3_aa: CATSSTSGPTGEQFF
cdr3_nt: TGTGCCACCAGCAGCACTAGCGGACCTACCGGTGAGCAGTTCTTC

clone_size: NA
v_call: TRBV5-1
j_call: TRBJ2-3
d_call: TRBD2
cdr3_aa: CASSPGLAGGFTDTQYF
cdr3_nt: TGCGCCAGCAGCCCCGGACTAGCGGGAGGTTTTACAGATACGCAGTATTTT

clone_size: NA
v_call: TRBV7-7
j_call: TRBJ2-7
d_call: TRBD1
cdr3_aa: CASSQQQGPAYEQYF
cdr3_nt: TGTGCTAGCAGCCAACAACAGGGGCCTGCCTACGAGCAGTACTTC

clone_size: NA
v_call: TRBV24-1
j_call: TRBJ2-1
d_call: TRBD2
cdr3_aa: CATSDFAAGGKEQFF
cdr3_nt: TGTGCCACCAGTGATTTCGCGGCGGGAGGGAAGGAGCAGTTCTTC

clone_size: NA
v_call: TRBV30
j_call: TRBJ2-5
d_call: TRBD1
cdr3_aa: CAAAQQGAGETQYF
cdr3_nt: TGTGCCGCCGCCCAACAGGGGGCGGGTGAGACCCAGTACTTC

clone_size: few
v_call: TRBV2
j_call: TRBJ1-6
d_call: NA
cdr3_aa: CASSVGEDNSPLHF
cdr3_nt: TGTGCCAGCAGTGTGGGGGAAGATAATTCACCCCTCCACTTT

clone_size: NA
v_call: TRBV18
j_call: TRBJ2-2
d_call: NA
cdr3_aa: CASSPAQANTGELFF
cdr3_nt: TGTGCCAGCTCACCGGCTCAAGCGAACACCGGGGAGCTGTTTTTT

clone_size: NA
v_call: TRBV6-1
j_call: TRBJ2-7
d_call: TRBD2
cdr3_aa: CASRSLGEGRGEQYF
cdr3_nt: TGTGCCAGCAGGTCCCTCGGGGAGGGGCGTGGGGAGCAGTACTTC

clone_size: few
v_call: TRBV4-1
j_call: TRBJ1-4
d_call: NA
cdr3_aa: CASSQDQGAGGAGKLFF
cdr3_nt: TGCGCCAGCAGCCAAGATCAGGGAGCGGGTGGGGCCGGGAAACTGTTTTTT

clone_size: few
v_call: TRBV4-3
j_call: TRBJ1-2
d_call: NA
cdr3_aa: CASSRELIGGTYGYTF
cdr3_nt: TGCGCCAGCAGCCGAGAGCTGATCGGGGGCACTTATGGCTACACCTTC

clone_size: once
v_call: TRBV7-8
j_call: TRBJ1-5
d_call: NA
cdr3_aa: CASSYRDQPQHF
cdr3_nt: TGTGCCAGCAGCTATAGGGATCAGCCCCAGCATTTT

clone_size: NA
v_call: TRBV20-1
j_call: TRBJ2-7
d_call: TRBD2
cdr3_aa: CSASPSGRNYEQYF
cdr3_nt: TGCAGTGCTAGTCCAAGCGGGAGGAATTACGAGCAGTACTTC

clone_size: NA
v_call: TRBV11-2
j_call: TRBJ1-1
d_call: NA
cdr3_aa: CASSLAGGRNTEAFF
cdr3_nt: TGTGCCAGCAGCTTAGCCGGGGGTAGGAACACTGAAGCTTTCTTT

clone_size: NA
v_call: TRBV7-8
j_call: TRBJ2-7
d_call: NA
cdr3_aa: CASSLVSGRLSYEQYF
cdr3_nt: TGTGCCAGCAGCTTAGTTAGCGGCAGACTCTCCTACGAGCAGTACTTC

clone_size: NA
v_call: TRBV24-1
j_call: TRBJ2-7
d_call: NA
cdr3_aa: CATSNREGEQYF
cdr3_nt: TGTGCCACCAGCAACAGGGAAGGCGAGCAGTACTTC

clone_size: NA
v_call: TRBV13
j_call: TRBJ2-7
d_call: TRBD2
cdr3_aa: CASKVAGGLEQYF
cdr3_nt: TGTGCCAGCAAGGTAGCGGGAGGACTCGAGCAGTACTTC

clone_size: once
v_call: TRBV7-9
j_call: TRBJ2-5
d_call: TRBD1
cdr3_aa: CASSPDRGVMETQYF
cdr3_nt: TGTGCCAGCAGCCCAGACAGGGGGGTTATGGAGACCCAGTACTTC

clone_size: NA
v_call: TRBV24-1
j_call: TRBJ2-7
d_call: NA
cdr3_aa: CATNEGRGSYEQYF
cdr3_nt: TGTGCCACCAATGAGGGCAGAGGCTCCTACGAGCAGTACTTC

clone_size: few
v_call: TRBV18
j_call: TRBJ2-3
d_call: TRBD2
cdr3_aa: CASSGLAGVGTDTQYF
cdr3_nt: TGTGCCAGCTCAGGACTAGCGGGAGTAGGAACAGATACGCAGTATTTT

clone_size: NA
v_call: TRBV19
j_call: TRBJ1-2
d_call: NA
cdr3_aa: CAGSFGGGYGYTF
cdr3_nt: TGTGCCGGTTCTTTTGGTGGGGGCTACGGCTACACCTTC

clone_size: NA
v_call: TRBV7-2
j_call: TRBJ2-3
d_call: NA
cdr3_aa: CASRTTGDTQYF
cdr3_nt: TGTGCCAGCAGGACGACTGGGGATACGCAGTATTTT

clone_size: NA
v_call: TRBV18
j_call: TRBJ2-3
d_call: NA
cdr3_aa: CASSPRQGLDTQYF
cdr3_nt: TGTGCCAGCTCACCACGGCAGGGGTTAGATACGCAGTATTTT

clone_size: NA
v_call: TRBV5-4
j_call: TRBJ2-4
d_call: TRBD1
cdr3_aa: CASSAGQENIQYF
cdr3_nt: TGTGCCAGCAGCGCCGGACAGGAAAACATTCAGTACTTC

clone_size: NA
v_call: TRBV4-2
j_call: TRBJ2-1
d_call: TRBD2
cdr3_aa: CASSQALAGGYNEQFF
cdr3_nt: TGTGCCAGCAGCCAAGCTCTAGCGGGGGGGTACAATGAGCAGTTCTTC

clone_size: NA
v_call: TRBV2
j_call: TRBJ2-7
d_call: TRBD1
cdr3_aa: CASSFPGTGVESYEQYF
cdr3_nt: TGTGCCAGCAGTTTTCCCGGGACAGGGGTCGAATCCTACGAGCAGTACTTC

clone_size: NA
v_call: TRBV18
j_call: TRBJ1-4
d_call: TRBD1
cdr3_aa: CASSPGQGEKLFF
cdr3_nt: TGTGCCAGCTCACCCGGACAGGGAGAAAAACTGTTTTTT

clone_size: few
v_call: TRBV10-1
j_call: TRBJ2-7
d_call: TRBD1
cdr3_aa: CASSYGQGSSYEQYF
cdr3_nt: TGCGCCAGCAGTTACGGACAGGGGAGCTCCTACGAGCAGTACTTC

clone_size: NA
v_call: TRBV6-4
j_call: TRBJ2-3
d_call: TRBD1
cdr3_aa: CASSAGQGLGRYATDTQYF
cdr3_nt: TGTGCCAGCAGCGCGGGACAGGGACTTGGACGTTATGCGACAGATACGCAGTATTTT

clone_size: NA
v_call: TRBV11-2
j_call: TRBJ1-2
d_call: TRBD1
cdr3_aa: CASSLDRRQGIGYTF
cdr3_nt: TGTGCCAGCAGCTTAGACCGTAGACAGGGTATTGGCTACACCTTC

clone_size: NA
v_call: TRBV7-9
j_call: TRBJ2-2
d_call: NA
cdr3_aa: CASSARGGGDTGELFF
cdr3_nt: TGTGCCAGCAGCGCGCGGGGAGGCGGGGACACCGGGGAGCTGTTTTTT

clone_size: NA
v_call: TRBV19
j_call: TRBJ1-1
d_call: TRBD1
cdr3_aa: CASRKGRTGGTEAFF
cdr3_nt: TGTGCCAGTAGAAAGGGAAGGACAGGGGGCACTGAAGCTTTCTTT

clone_size: NA
v_call: TRBV5-6
j_call: TRBJ1-2
d_call: NA
cdr3_aa: CASSLSPSWGYTF
cdr3_nt: TGTGCCAGCAGCTTGTCCCCCTCTTGGGGCTACACCTTC

clone_size: few
v_call: TRBV9
j_call: TRBJ2-5
d_call: TRBD1
cdr3_aa: CASSVGTGSQETQYF
cdr3_nt: TGTGCCAGCAGCGTCGGGACAGGGAGTCAAGAGACCCAGTACTTC

clone_size: few
v_call: TRBV19
j_call: TRBJ1-4
d_call: TRBD1
cdr3_aa: CASRAPAGGNEKLFF
cdr3_nt: TGTGCCAGTAGGGCCCCCGCAGGGGGCAACGAAAAACTGTTTTTT

clone_size: once
v_call: TRBV6-2/TRBV6-3
j_call: TRBJ2-7
d_call: NA
cdr3_aa: CASSSNSYEQYF
cdr3_nt: TGTGCCAGCAGCTCGAACAGCTACGAGCAGTACTTC

clone_size: few
v_call: TRBV6-1
j_call: TRBJ1-1
d_call: NA
cdr3_aa: CASSEHMMNTEAFF
cdr3_nt: TGTGCCAGCAGTGAACATATGATGAACACTGAAGCTTTCTTT

clone_size: NA
v_call: TRBV19
j_call: TRBJ2-1
d_call: NA
cdr3_aa: CASSPRTAPYNEQFF
cdr3_nt: TGTGCCAGTAGTCCCCGGACGGCTCCCTACAATGAGCAGTTCTTC

clone_size: NA
v_call: TRBV30
j_call: TRBJ1-6
d_call: TRBD1
cdr3_aa: CAWSRQGSSPLHF
cdr3_nt: TGTGCCTGGAGTCGACAGGGAAGTTCACCCCTCCACTTT

clone_size: NA
v_call: TRBV3-1/TRBV3-2
j_call: TRBJ2-7
d_call: NA
cdr3_aa: CASSQAGSTVYEQYF
cdr3_nt: TGTGCCAGCAGCCAAGCGGGGTCCACGGTTTACGAGCAGTACTTC

clone_size: few
v_call: TRBV7-8
j_call: TRBJ2-1
d_call: NA
cdr3_aa: CASSPPYGTYNEQFF
cdr3_nt: TGTGCCAGCAGCCCCCCATACGGGACCTACAATGAGCAGTTCTTC

clone_size: NA
v_call: TRBV18
j_call: TRBJ1-1
d_call: NA
cdr3_aa: CASSQGRALPLLTEAFF
cdr3_nt: TGTGCCAGCTCCCAGGGCCGTGCGCTACCTCTTCTCACTGAAGCTTTCTTT

clone_size: NA
v_call: TRBV11-3
j_call: TRBJ2-7
d_call: NA
cdr3_aa: CASSLGVEQYF
cdr3_nt: TGTGCCAGCAGCCTAGGGGTTGAGCAGTACTTC

clone_size: NA
v_call: TRBV4-2
j_call: TRBJ1-1
d_call: NA
cdr3_aa: CASSQTAQGFPTEAFF
cdr3_nt: TGTGCCAGCAGCCAGACCGCCCAGGGGTTCCCCACTGAAGCTTTCTTT

clone_size: once
v_call: TRBV6-5
j_call: TRBJ2-5
d_call: NA
cdr3_aa: CASSQGLETQYF
cdr3_nt: TGTGCCAGCAGTCAGGGGTTGGAGACCCAGTACTTC

clone_size: NA
v_call: TRBV3-1/TRBV3-2
j_call: TRBJ2-1
d_call: TRBD2
cdr3_aa: CASSLGSSGRTYNEQFF
cdr3_nt: TGTGCCAGCAGCCTCGGATCGAGCGGGAGGACTTACAATGAGCAGTTCTTC

clone_size: NA
v_call: TRBV30
j_call: TRBJ2-3
d_call: NA
cdr3_aa: CAWNYGSGGSTDTQYF
cdr3_nt: TGTGCCTGGAATTATGGTAGCGGAGGTAGCACAGATACGCAGTATTTT